The next 32 T cell receptor beta chains were all read from a single sample in a study of beta chain features in type 1 diabetes. The entirety of the isolated RNA underwent reverse transcription, so expressed TCRB transcripts were sequenced. Sequenced by immunoSEQ multiplex PCR; TCRdb stores in-frame clones only, minus some. The sample has hundreds of thousands of clones; about 71% are singletons. Sample: naive CD4+ T cells from blood. Receptor source: a man aged 25 to 45 in good health.

V is TRBV30 and J is TRBJ2-3; D is unclear. V was shortened by 6 bases and J by 0 bases, with 16 bases between the two germline ends. Germline V gene lookup returns CDR1 GTSNPN and CDR2 SVGIG (reference sequence). The CDR3 has 15 residues. CDR3 region: CACQRHFLSTDTQYF. CDR3 nucleotide sequence: TGTGCCTGCCAAAGACACTTTCTTAGCACAGATACGCAGTATTTT.

The chain employs TRBV29-1 and TRBJ1-2; perhaps TRBD1 as D (6 bases). The CDR3 has 11 residues. Germline CDR1 and CDR2: SQVTM and ANQGSEA. V dropped 7 bases and J dropped 11 bases, with 17 bases sitting between them. Written as DNA, the CDR3 is TGCAGCGGACTTATCCAGGGGAGTTACACCTTC. It codes for CSGLIQGSYTF.

This chain connects TRBV6-1 to TRBJ2-5, with TRBD1 matching 8 bases. Losses at the gene ends were 1 base for V and 3 bases for J; bases not matched to a gene: 4. This CDR3 has 15 residues. The germline gives CDR1 MNHNS, CDR2 SASEGT. The CDR3 bases are TGTGCCAGCAGTGAAGGAAGGACAGGGAAAGAGACCCAGTACTTC. Protein sequence: CASSEGRTGKETQYF.

This chain joins TRBV5-4 and TRBJ2-5, with TRBD2 matching 8 bases. CDR3 length: 17 amino acids. Germline lookup yields CDR1 SGHNT and CDR2 YYREEE (reference sequence). With V trimmed by 0 bases and J by 4 bases, 11 bases remained unmatched. Here the CDR3 DNA reads TGTGCCAGCAGCTTGGCTTCGGGAGGGCCGGTTACAGAGACCCAGTACTTC. It yields the protein CASSLASGGPVTETQYF.

This clone was seen a handful of times. The chain joins TRBV13 to TRBJ2-5, with D tentatively TRBD2 (6 bases). Looked up from germline, CDR1 is PRHDT and CDR2 is FYEKMQ (reference sequence). CDR3 length: 14 amino acids. Trimming removed 3 bases from V and 2 bases from J, with 10 bases in between. This CDR3 is CASSFRLGQETQYF. In nucleotides, the CDR3 is TGTGCCAGCAGCTTTCGACTAGGGCAAGAGACCCAGTACTTC.

The chain combines TRBV2 with TRBJ2-3; 8 bases line up with TRBD1. Germline assignment: CDR1 SNHLY and CDR2 FYNNEI. The CDR3 runs to 12 residues. The V and J ends lost 6 bases and 8 bases, in that order; junction bases with no gene match: 4. The CDR3 region is CASSGQGGTQYF. The CDR3 bases are TGTGCCAGCAGCGGACAGGGAGGTACGCAGTATTTT.

This clone occurred a few times. This chain joins TRBV9 and TRBJ2-2, with D perhaps being TRBD1 or TRBD2 (5 bases each). The V and J ends lost 7 bases and 0 bases respectively, with 13 bases between them. CDR1 is SGDLS, CDR2 YYNGEE, per germline. This CDR3 is built from 15 residues. The CDR3 DNA reads TGTGCCAGCGGCTCAGGGACCACGAACACCGGGGAGCTGTTTTTT. This gives the protein CASGSGTTNTGELFF.

Comment on this clone: Other DNA sequences in this specimen translate into the identical CDR3. The J gene is TRBJ2-3, the V gene TRBV9, with TRBD1 as a possible D gene (6 bases). Trimming took off 0 bases at V and 2 bases at J, with 10 bases between the two ends. From germline, CDR1 is SGDLS and CDR2 YYNGEE. The CDR3 totals 15 residues. In nucleotides, the CDR3 is TGTGCCAGCAGCGTAGTGGCAGGGGCCACAGATACGCAGTATTTT. Translation: CASSVVAGATDTQYF.

The chain has TRBV29-1 and TRBJ1-1; D ambiguous. This CDR3 is built from 13 residues. Trimming took 6 bases from V and 0 from J, leaving 11 bases between them. Germline CDR1 and CDR2: SQVTM and ANQGSEA. The CDR3 spells CSVVTLMNTEAFF. The DNA of the CDR3 is TGCAGCGTCGTGACTCTAATGAACACTGAAGCTTTCTTT.

This rearrangement joins TRBV12-5 to TRBJ1-3, with D possibly being TRBD1 (5 bases). The germline V gene has CDR1 LGHNT and CDR2 FRNRAP. V dropped 6 bases and J dropped 0 bases, with 12 bases sitting between them. This CDR3 has 15 amino acids. The CDR3: CASGPTGSSGNTIYF. Written as DNA, the CDR3 is TGTGCTAGTGGCCCAACAGGCTCCTCTGGAAACACCATATATTTT.

This CDR3 reads CASSLAVNQETQYF. CDR3 nucleotide sequence: TGCGCCAGCAGCTTGGCTGTCAACCAAGAGACCCAGTACTTC. The genes are TRBV5-1 and TRBJ2-5; D is unresolved. Trimming left V 0 bases short and J 0 bases short, with 6 bases between. In germline, CDR1 is SGHRS, CDR2 YFSETQ. The CDR3 length is 14 residues.

This clone was counted a few times. The chain combines TRBV30 with TRBJ1-2; D is undetermined. Germline values: CDR1 GTSNPN, CDR2 SVGIG (reference sequence). The CDR3 is made up of 13 amino acids. Deletions cut 4 bases from V and 0 bases from J, with 9 bases between. The CDR3 loop reads CAWIRGTNYGYTF. The CDR3 DNA reads TGTGCCTGGATACGAGGAACTAACTATGGCTACACCTTC.

This clone turned up a few times. The chain uses TRBV5-4 and TRBJ2-7; 10 nucleotides line up with TRBD1. The trim removed 2 bases at V and 3 bases at J, leaving 8 bases unmatched. The CDR3 consists of 16 residues. Germline V gene sequence: CDR1 SGHNT, CDR2 YYREEE (reference sequence). The CDR3, as DNA: TGTGCCAGCAGCTTCGACCCGGGACAGGGGAGCTACGAGCAGTACTTC. Amino acids: CASSFDPGQGSYEQYF.

V gene TRBV10-3 combines with J gene TRBJ2-1; 7 nucleotides match TRBD2. With V trimmed by 6 bases and J by 9 bases, 11 bases remained unmatched. Germline CDR1 and CDR2: ENHRY and SYGVKD. The CDR3 runs to 14 residues. The CDR3 region has the DNA TGTGCCATCAGCGTGAGCGGGGACGGGGGTGAGCAGTTCTTC. Residues: CAISVSGDGGEQFF.

The chain recombines TRBV9 with TRBJ1-5, with D tentatively TRBD1 (6 bases). Germline V gene data show CDR1 as SGDLS and CDR2 as YYNGEE. CDR3 size: 14 residues. Deletions cut 0 bases from V and 3 bases from J, with 7 bases between. CDR3 region: CASSVGTDNQPQHF. The CDR3 DNA is TGTGCCAGCAGCGTAGGGACAGACAATCAGCCCCAGCATTTT.

J is TRBJ2-1 and V is TRBV2, with 10 bases lining up with TRBD2. The CDR3 contains 15 residues. Germline lookup yields CDR1 SNHLY and CDR2 FYNNEI. Trimming removed 3 bases from V and 6 bases from J; junction bases left unmatched: 5. CDR3 DNA: TGTGCCAGCAGTGATGTACTAGCGGGAACCAATGAGCAGTTCTTC. Translated, it gives CASSDVLAGTNEQFF.

The V gene is TRBV15, the J gene TRBJ1-1, with a weak D call TRBD1 (6 bases). The V gene lost 1 base and the J gene lost 11 bases, with 14 bases spanning the gap. CDR3 length: 13 amino acids. Per germline, CDR1 LNHNV and CDR2 YYDKDF (reference sequence). CDR3 nucleotide sequence: TGTGCCACCAGCAGAGGTCCTGACAGGCGGGCTTTCTTT. It codes for CATSRGPDRRAFF.

CDR3 DNA: TGTGCCAGCAGCGTAGAAGGGACTCGAACATTTAATGAGCAGTTCTTC. This encodes CASSVEGTRTFNEQFF. V is TRBV9 and J is TRBJ2-1, with TRBD2 as a possible D gene (6 bases). The CDR3 length is 16 residues. Trimming took off 0 bases at V and 7 bases at J, with 17 bases between the two ends. The germline V gene has CDR1 SGDLS and CDR2 YYNGEE. The variable domain in full, with the rest retrieved from reference TRBV9 and TRBJ2-1, is DSGVTQTPKHLITATGQRVTLRCSPRSGDLSVYWYQQSLDQGLQFLIQYYNGEERAKGNILERFSAQQFPDLHSELNLSSLELGDSALYFCASSVEGTRTFNEQFFGPGTRLTVL.

The chain uses TRBV18 and TRBJ2-1; 9 bases align to TRBD2. The CDR3 contains 18 residues. Trimming at V came to 0 bases and at J to 1 base, leaving 7 bases not matched to a gene. CDR1 and CDR2 from the germline V gene are KGHSH and LQKENI. The CDR3 protein is CASSPPMSGGLSYNEQFF. The CDR3 DNA follows: TGTGCCAGCTCACCACCCATGAGCGGGGGGCTATCCTACAATGAGCAGTTCTTC.

This clone has just a few counts. The rearrangement links TRBV30 to TRBJ2-1, with TRBD2 matching over 8 bases. Germline CDR1 is GTSNPN and CDR2 is SVGIG (reference sequence). The CDR3 sequence is 17 residues long. V gave up 4 bases and J gave up 4 bases; unmatched junction bases: 15. CDR3 sequence: CAWIPAGAPYDYNEQFF. The CDR3 DNA reads TGTGCCTGGATACCAGCGGGAGCCCCATACGATTACAATGAGCAGTTCTTC.

The count of this clone is one. The chain carries TRBV30 and TRBJ2-1, with 7 bases that match TRBD2. CDR1 and CDR2 (germline): GTSNPN, SVGIG (reference sequence). This CDR3 comprises 15 residues. The V and J ends lost 1 base and 4 bases, in that order; junction bases with no gene match: 7. CDR3 sequence reads: CAWSESRGTYNEQFF. CDR3 bases: TGTGCCTGGAGTGAGTCGCGGGGGACGTACAATGAGCAGTTCTTC.

This chain uses TRBV29-1 with TRBJ2-7; TRBD2 might be the D (5 bases). The germline V and J ends were trimmed by 7 bases and 5 bases, with 18 bases remaining between them. Germline CDR1 and CDR2: SQVTM and ANQGSEA. This CDR3 is built from 13 residues. The CDR3, as DNA: TGCAGCGCCCGTGGACGGGATCTCCACGAGCAGTACTTC. It is translated as CSARGRDLHEQYF.

The gene calls are TRBV9 and TRBJ1-2, with D possibly matching TRBD1 (6 bases). The CDR3 contains 15 residues. CDR1 is SGDLS, CDR2 YYNGEE, per germline. Trimming took off 0 bases at V and 2 bases at J, with 11 bases between the two ends. CDR3 amino acids: CASSVDPGANYGYTF. The CDR3 DNA is TGTGCCAGCAGCGTAGATCCAGGGGCCAACTATGGCTACACCTTC.

The J gene is TRBJ2-1, the V gene TRBV25-1; D unclear. Per the germline V gene, CDR1 is MGHDK and CDR2 is SYGVNS. Trimming removed 5 bases at V and 0 bases at J, with 11 bases between. This CDR3 is built from 15 residues. CDR3 protein: CASSTITSSYNEQFF. The CDR3 coding sequence is TGTGCCAGCAGTACCATTACCAGCTCCTACAATGAGCAGTTCTTC.

The chain uses TRBV30 and TRBJ2-2; maybe TRBD1 (6 bases). The CDR3 runs 14 residues. The V end was cut by 4 bases, the J end by 3 bases, with 12 bases between. Germline V gene sequence: CDR1 GTSNPN, CDR2 SVGIG (reference sequence). The DNA for the CDR3 is TGTGCCTGGATATCTACAGGGCACACCGGGGAGCTGTTTTTT. Amino acids: CAWISTGHTGELFF.

This clone showed up just once. V is TRBV25-1 and J is TRBJ2-1; 15 positions agree with TRBD2. The V and J ends lost 0 bases and 10 bases, in that order; junction bases with no gene match: 7. Germline V gene sequence: CDR1 MGHDK, CDR2 SYGVNS. The CDR3 spans 17 residues. The CDR3 spells CASSEYLGLAGGEEQFF. In DNA form, the CDR3 reads TGTGCCAGCAGTGAATATTTGGGACTAGCGGGAGGAGAGGAGCAGTTCTTC.

The sample holds a few counts of this clone. The chain links TRBV29-1 to TRBJ2-6; D remains unclear. V lost 4 bases, J lost 0 bases, and 7 bases lay in between. CDR3 size: 14 residues. CDR1 and CDR2 (germline): SQVTM, ANQGSEA. The CDR3 here is CSVGQNSGANVLTF. The CDR3 nucleotides read TGCAGCGTTGGCCAGAACTCTGGGGCCAACGTCCTGACTTTC.

The chain has TRBV27 and TRBJ1-1, with a possible D match to TRBD1 (5 bases). Germline CDR1 is MNHEY and CDR2 is SMNVEV (reference sequence). This CDR3 contains 17 residues. Trimming took 6 bases from V and 3 from J, leaving 23 bases between them. The CDR3 DNA sequence: TGTGCCAGCAGGAGACGGGGCCAAGGCCCGAGGGACACTGAAGCTTTCTTT. Protein product: CASRRRGQGPRDTEAFF.

The chain recombines TRBV6-5 with TRBJ2-7; no firm D call. Trimming took 2 bases from V and 7 from J, leaving 6 bases between them. Germline-derived CDR1 and CDR2 are MNHEY and SVGAGI. CDR3 size: 11 residues. This CDR3 is CASSYQTEQYF. DNA for the CDR3: TGTGCCAGCAGTTACCAAACAGAGCAGTACTTC.

Of note for this clone: The sample has other DNA sequences that encode this CDR3 too. Here the CDR3 DNA reads TGTGCCTGGAGTGTACGGGGGCCAGATACGCAGTATTTT. The encoded protein is CAWSVRGPDTQYF. The rearrangement links TRBV30 to TRBJ2-3; D may be TRBD1 or TRBD2 (6 bases each). The germline V gene encodes CDR1 GTSNPN and CDR2 SVGIG (reference sequence). Trimming removed 0 bases at V and 4 bases at J, with 8 bases between. The CDR3 has 13 residues.

This chain connects TRBV7-2 to TRBJ2-3; TRBD2 agrees at 9 bases. CDR1 and CDR2 from the germline V gene are SGHTA and FQGNSA. CDR3 length: 16 residues. The V segment lost 3 bases and the J segment 2 bases; nucleotides outside the gene matches: 6. The CDR3 nucleotides read TGTGCCAGCAGCTTTGTAGCGGGGGCCTCCACAGATACGCAGTATTTT. It codes for CASSFVAGASTDTQYF.

This clone has a single count. The chain uses TRBV7-9 and TRBJ2-5; D is unclear. V shed 5 bases and J shed 2 bases, with 15 bases lying between them. Germline assignment: CDR1 SEHNR and CDR2 FQNEAQ (reference sequence). The CDR3 extends over 15 amino acids. The CDR3, as DNA: TGTGCCAGCAGCACCAGACAAGGCCGACAAGAGACCCAGTACTTC. Protein sequence: CASSTRQGRQETQYF.